Listed below are T cell receptor beta chains from one sample, sequenced in a study. In TCRdb, the reads were re-called with MiXCR into one record per CDR3 protein. Of about 7,100 distinct CDR3 sequences in the sample, roughly a third were seen once. The sample was blood. Source of these receptors: a human donor. Both conserved end residues are part of each CDR3. Fields, in order: V gene, D gene, CDR3 protein. D genes are given only for firm matches.

>TRBV20-1|TRBD1
CSATGTANTRELFF
>TRBV29-1|NA
CSVAFSPYGYTF
>TRBV29-1|NA
CSVPTDTQYF
>TRBV12-3/TRBV12-4|NA
CASRLISDYGHTF
>TRBV20-1|NA
CSALGRQVSYNEQFF
>TRBV4-2|NA
CASSQTASGSTDTQFF
>TRBV29-1|NA
CSVESARLGSYEQYF
>TRBV28|NA
CASSSTNNEQFF
>TRBV29-1|TRBD1
CSVVDGDSSYNEKFF
>TRBV18|NA
CASSPAAWHTQFF
>TRBV29-1|NA
CSAKGRLVEKLFF
>TRBV4-2|TRBD1
CASSISRVRTGHYEQYF
>TRBV30|NA
CARSFSYGYTF
>TRBV29-1|TRBD1
CSSPPGTGDEQFF
>TRBV29-1|NA
CSVEDLQNGYTIYF
>TRBV30|TRBD2
CAWTRMLTSGKFTDTQYF
>TRBV4-2|NA
CASSQEMVGGGLSYEQYF
>TRBV14|NA
CASSWGQLGYTF
>TRBV20-1|NA
CSATSIRGMSSYNEQFF
>TRBV14|NA
CASSYLTSPWQYF